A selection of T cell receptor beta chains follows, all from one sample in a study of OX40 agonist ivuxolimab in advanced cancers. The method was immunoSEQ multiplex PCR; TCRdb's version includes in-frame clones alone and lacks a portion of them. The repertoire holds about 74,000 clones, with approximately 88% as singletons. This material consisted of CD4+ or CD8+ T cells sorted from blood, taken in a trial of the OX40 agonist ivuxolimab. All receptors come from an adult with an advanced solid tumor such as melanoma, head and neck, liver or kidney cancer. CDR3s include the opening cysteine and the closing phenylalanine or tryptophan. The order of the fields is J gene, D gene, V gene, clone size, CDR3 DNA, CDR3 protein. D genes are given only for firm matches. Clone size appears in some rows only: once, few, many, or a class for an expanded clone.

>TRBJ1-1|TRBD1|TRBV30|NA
TGTGCCTGGACCTCGACAGGGTCGGACACTGAAGCTTTCTTT
CAWTSTGSDTEAFF
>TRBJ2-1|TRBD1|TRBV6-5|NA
TGTGCCAGCAGTACGGACAGGGGGACACATAATGAGCAGTTCTTC
CASSTDRGTHNEQFF
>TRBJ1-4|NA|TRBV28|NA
TGTGCCAGCAGGGGGCCTAATGAAAAACTGTTTTTT
CASRGPNEKLFF
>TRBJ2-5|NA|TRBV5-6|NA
TGTGCCAGCAGCTTTGCGGACATTACTCAAGAGACCCAGTACTTC
CASSFADITQETQYF
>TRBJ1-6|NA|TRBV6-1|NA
TGTGCCAGCAGTCGGACAGCATATAATTCACCCCTCCACTTT
CASSRTAYNSPLHF
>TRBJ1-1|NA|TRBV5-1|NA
TGCGCCAGCAGCCGAACTGGACCGCCGACCCAGAACACTGAAGCTTTCTTT
CASSRTGPPTQNTEAFF
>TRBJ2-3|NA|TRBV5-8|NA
TGTGCCAGCAGCTTGGTTGCAGGATCCACAGATACGCAGTATTTT
CASSLVAGSTDTQYF
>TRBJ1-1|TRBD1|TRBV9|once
TGTGCCAGCAGCCCCATTCCTCGGGACAGCGAAGCTTTCTTT
CASSPIPRDSEAFF
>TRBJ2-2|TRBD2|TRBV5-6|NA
TGTGCCAGCAGCCCCGGACTAGCGGGAATCACCGGGGAGCTGTTTTTT
CASSPGLAGITGELFF
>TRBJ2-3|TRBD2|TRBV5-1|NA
TGCGCCAGCAGCTTTCTAGCGGGAGTGGCAGATACGCAGTATTTT
CASSFLAGVADTQYF
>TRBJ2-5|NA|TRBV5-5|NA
TGTGCCAGCTTGAGGGTAGGGTTCCAAGAGACCCAGTACTTC
CASLRVGFQETQYF
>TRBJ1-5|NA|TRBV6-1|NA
TGTGCCAGCAGTGGGAACGGGAAGTATCAGCCCCAGCATTTT
CASSGNGKYQPQHF
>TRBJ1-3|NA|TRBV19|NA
TGTGCCAGTAGTGAGCGACGGAGCTCTGGAAACACCATATATTTT
CASSERRSSGNTIYF
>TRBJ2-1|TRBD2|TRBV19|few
TGTGCCAGTAGTAACCCGACTAGCGGGACCCGATCAGATTACAATGAGCAGTTCTTC
CASSNPTSGTRSDYNEQFF
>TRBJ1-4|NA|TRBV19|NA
TGTGCCAGTAGTATCGCCGGGGGCAGGGCTAATGAAAAACTGTTTTTT
CASSIAGGRANEKLFF
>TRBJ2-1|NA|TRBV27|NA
TGTGCCAGCAGTTTAACAGGACTGGCTTACAATGAGCAGTTCTTC
CASSLTGLAYNEQFF
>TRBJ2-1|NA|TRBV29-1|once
TGCAGCGTTCCCCCGGCCGGGACTTACAATGAGCAGTTCTTC
CSVPPAGTYNEQFF
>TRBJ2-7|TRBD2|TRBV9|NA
TGTGCCAGCAGCCCCTCGACTAGCGGGGGGGCCGACTACGAGCAGTACTTC
CASSPSTSGGADYEQYF
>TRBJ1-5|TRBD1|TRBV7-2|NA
TGTGCCAGCAGCAGGGGGACAGGGGGCGCCGGCCAGCCCCAGCATTTT
CASSRGTGGAGQPQHF
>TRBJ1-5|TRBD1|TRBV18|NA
TGTGCCAGCTCGCAGGGACAGTACAATCAGCCCCAGCATTTT
CASSQGQYNQPQHF
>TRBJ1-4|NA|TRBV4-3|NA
TGCGCCAGCAGCCAAGATCTTACGAGGGAAACAACTAATGAAAAACTGTTTTTT
CASSQDLTRETTNEKLFF
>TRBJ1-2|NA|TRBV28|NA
TGTGCCAGCAGTGCCAACAGGGAACTAAACACCTTC
CASSANRELNTF
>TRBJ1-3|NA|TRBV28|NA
TGTGCCAGCACCCGGGGACGCGGAAACACCATATATTTT
CASTRGRGNTIYF
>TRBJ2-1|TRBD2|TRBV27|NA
TGTGCCAGCAGTTTACGGGGGGGCCACTACAATGAGCAGTTCTTC
CASSLRGGHYNEQFF
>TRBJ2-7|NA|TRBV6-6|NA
TGTGCCACAGCGGTGACCTACGAGCAGTACTTC
CATAVTYEQYF
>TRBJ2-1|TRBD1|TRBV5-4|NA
TGTGCCAGCAGCGAGAAACAGGGGGCGAACAATGAGCAGTTCTTC
CASSEKQGANNEQFF
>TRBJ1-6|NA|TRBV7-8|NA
TGTGCCAGCAGCCCCGACAGCTTGGTTAATTCACCCCTCCACTTT
CASSPDSLVNSPLHF
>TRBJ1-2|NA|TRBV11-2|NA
TGTGCCAGCAGCCCCGGACAGAACTATGGCTACACCTTC
CASSPGQNYGYTF
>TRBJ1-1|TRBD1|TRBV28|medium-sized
TGTGCCAGCAGCCCCGGGGACAGGGTTGCTTTCTTT
CASSPGDRVAFF
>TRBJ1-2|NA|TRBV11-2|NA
TGTGCCAGCAGCTTAGATCACCGGGGGTACTATGGCTACACCTTC
CASSLDHRGYYGYTF
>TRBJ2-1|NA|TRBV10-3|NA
TGTGCCATCAGTGGGACTTTTTTCTCCTACAATGAGCAGTTCTTC
CAISGTFFSYNEQFF
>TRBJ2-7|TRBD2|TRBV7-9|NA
TGTGCCAGCAGCCCACAACCGGGGGGCGAGCAGTACTTC
CASSPQPGGEQYF
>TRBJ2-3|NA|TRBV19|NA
TGTGCCAGTAGTGTATCAGGGGTATTAACAGATACGCAGTATTTT
CASSVSGVLTDTQYF
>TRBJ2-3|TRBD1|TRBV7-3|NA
TGTGCCAGCAGCTTAGGTGGGCGACAGGGGGTTACGCAGTATTTT
CASSLGGRQGVTQYF
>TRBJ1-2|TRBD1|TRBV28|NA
TGTGCCAGCAGTTTATCGCCAGGGGGGGCTACTGGCTACACCTTC
CASSLSPGGATGYTF
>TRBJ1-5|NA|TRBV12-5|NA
TGTGCTAGTGGTTTGGTACCCGGGGGGGGCAGACGTATGGTCAGCAATCAGCCCCAGCATTTT
CASGLVPGGGRRMVSNQPQHF
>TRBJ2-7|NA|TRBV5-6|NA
TGTGCCAGCAGCTTCTTGGGGCGTACTTTCTCCTACGAGCAGTACTTC
CASSFLGRTFSYEQYF
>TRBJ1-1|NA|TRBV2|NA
TGTGCCAGCAGTGAACTGGGCGGCACTGAAGCTTTCTTT
CASSELGGTEAFF
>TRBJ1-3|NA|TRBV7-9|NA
TGTGCCAGCAGGACAAGCTCTGGAAACACCATATATTTT
CASRTSSGNTIYF
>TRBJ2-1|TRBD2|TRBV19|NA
TGTGCTTCCAGTATCGGACTAGCGGGATATGGGGAGCAGTTCTTC
CASSIGLAGYGEQFF
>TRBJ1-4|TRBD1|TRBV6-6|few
TGTGCCAGCAGCCCCAGGGGGAGAGGTGAAAAACTGTTTTTT
CASSPRGRGEKLFF
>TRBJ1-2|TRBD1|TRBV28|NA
TGTGCCAGCACTACCGACAGGGTAGGTGGCTACACCTTC
CASTTDRVGGYTF
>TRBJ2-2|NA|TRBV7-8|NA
TGTGCCAGCAGCTTAGGAGTGGGGAACACCGGGGAGCTGTTTTTT
CASSLGVGNTGELFF
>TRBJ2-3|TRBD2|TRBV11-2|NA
TGTGCCAGCAGCTCCACTAGCGGGGGGCTAACGACGCAGTATTTT
CASSSTSGGLTTQYF
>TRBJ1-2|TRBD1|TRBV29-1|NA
TGCAGCGTCCTACAACTACAGGGGGCCTCTGGGGGCTACACCTTC
CSVLQLQGASGGYTF
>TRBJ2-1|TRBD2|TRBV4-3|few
TGCGCCAGCAGCCAAGATTGGGGACTAGCGGGGATAAGCTCCTACAATGAGCAGTTCTTC
CASSQDWGLAGISSYNEQFF